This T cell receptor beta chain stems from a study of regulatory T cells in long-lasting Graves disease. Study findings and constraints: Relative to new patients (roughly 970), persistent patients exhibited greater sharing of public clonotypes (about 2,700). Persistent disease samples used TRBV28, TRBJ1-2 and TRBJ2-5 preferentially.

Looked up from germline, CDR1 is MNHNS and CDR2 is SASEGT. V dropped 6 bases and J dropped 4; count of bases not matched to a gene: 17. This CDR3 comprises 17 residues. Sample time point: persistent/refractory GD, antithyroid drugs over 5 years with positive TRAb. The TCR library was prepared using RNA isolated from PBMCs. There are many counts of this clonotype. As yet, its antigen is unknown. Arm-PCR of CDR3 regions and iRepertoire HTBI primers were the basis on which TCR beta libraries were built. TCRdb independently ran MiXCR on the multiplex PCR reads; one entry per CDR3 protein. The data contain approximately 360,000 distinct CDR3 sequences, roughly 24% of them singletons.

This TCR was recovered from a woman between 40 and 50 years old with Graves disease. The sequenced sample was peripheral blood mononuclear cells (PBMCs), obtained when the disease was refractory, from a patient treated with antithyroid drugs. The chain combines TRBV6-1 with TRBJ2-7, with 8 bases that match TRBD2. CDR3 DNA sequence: TGTGCCAGCAGACCCATCTTCCGACGGGGGGGTTTTTACGAGCAGTACTTC. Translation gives CASRPIFRRGGFYEQYF.